This passage covers 30 T cell receptor beta chains from one sample sequenced in a study of shared clonotypes between healthy human individuals. Profiled with immunoSEQ multiplex PCR; TCRdb holds only in-frame clones, not every one. The data show about 1 million clones, about 80% seen once. The sequenced sample was memory CD4+ T cells sorted from blood. As to subset: CD45RA-negative fraction. Receptor source: a man aged 18 to 30 in good health.

The rearrangement joins TRBV28 to TRBJ2-5, with 7 bases aligning to TRBD1. Germline CDR1 is MDHEN and CDR2 is SYDVKM. The CDR3 totals 14 residues. Losses at the gene ends were 4 bases for V and 2 bases for J; bases not matched to a gene: 4. The CDR3 DNA sequence: TGTGCCAGCAGTTGGGGACAGAAACAAGAGACCCAGTACTTC. It yields the protein CASSWGQKQETQYF.

On this clone itself: Additional DNA sequences in this sample encode the identical CDR3. The chain employs TRBV2 and TRBJ2-7; 9 positions match TRBD1. This CDR3 spans 14 amino acids. The germline V gene has CDR1 SNHLY and CDR2 FYNNEI. V shed 1 base, J shed 3 bases, and the junction held 1 base outside the gene matches. The CDR3 sequence is CASSEGGQGYEQYF. Written as DNA, the CDR3 is TGTGCCAGCAGTGAAGGGGGACAGGGCTACGAGCAGTACTTC.

The chain employs TRBV9 and TRBJ1-3, with D uncertain. Germline CDR1 is SGDLS and CDR2 is YYNGEE. The CDR3 extends over 15 amino acids. V dropped 0 bases and J dropped 0 bases, with 7 bases sitting between them. The CDR3 DNA is TGTGCCAGCAGCGTAGGCGATACCTCTGGAAACACCATATATTTT. This gives the protein CASSVGDTSGNTIYF. Full variable domain (remainder filled in from reference TRBV9 and TRBJ1-3): DSGVTQTPKHLITATGQRVTLRCSPRSGDLSVYWYQQSLDQGLQFLIQYYNGEERAKGNILERFSAQQFPDLHSELNLSSLELGDSALYFCASSVGDTSGNTIYFGEGSWLTVV.

The rearrangement links TRBV2 to TRBJ2-5; unclear D gene. The J call is doubtful: the DNA matches TRBJ2-7 better. The germline V gene has CDR1 SNHLY and CDR2 FYNNEI. The CDR3 runs to 11 residues. CDR3 DNA: TGTGCCAGCAGAGTGAGCTACGAGCAGTACTTC. Translating gives CASRVSYEQYF.

The V gene is TRBV6-6, the J gene TRBJ2-1; perhaps TRBD2 as D (5 bases). CDR1 is MNHNY, CDR2 SVGAGI, per germline (reference sequence). This CDR3 spans 12 amino acids. V was pared by 4 bases and J by 8 bases, with 9 bases between. The CDR3 DNA sequence: TGTGCCAGCAGTTTCCTAGCAGATGAGCAGTTCTTC. Translation: CASSFLADEQFF.

The chain carries TRBV11-2 and TRBJ2-7; D perhaps matches TRBD1 (6 bases). The ends were cut back, 1 base at V and 2 bases at J, with 18 bases in the middle. The CDR3 has 17 residues. From germline, CDR1 is SGHAT and CDR2 FQNNGV. The CDR3 nucleotides read TGTGCCAGCAGCTTAGTCCTACAGGGCCGACTCCCCTACGAGCAGTACTTC. Translating it yields CASSLVLQGRLPYEQYF.

The chain has TRBV19 and TRBJ1-6; D remains unclear. The CDR3 sequence is 12 residues long. Germline-derived CDR1 and CDR2 are LNHDA and SQIVND (reference sequence). The V and J ends lost 5 bases and 7 bases respectively, with 6 bases between them. CDR3 coding DNA: TGTGCCAGTAGTGACGTGAATTCACCCCTCCACTTT. This gives the protein CASSDVNSPLHF.

This clone was seen once. Other DNA sequences of this sample code for an identical CDR3. This rearrangement joins TRBV20-1 to TRBJ2-3; D gene unclear. Germline V CDR1 and CDR2: DFQATT, SNEGSKA (reference sequence). This CDR3 has 11 amino acids. V lost 4 bases to trimming and J lost 3 bases, with 5 bases between them. CDR3 amino acids: CSATSTDTQYF. For the CDR3, the DNA is TGCAGTGCTACATCGACAGATACGCAGTATTTT.

The V and J genes are TRBV28 and TRBJ1-1; D is uncertain. CDR1 is MDHEN and CDR2 is SYDVKM in the germline V gene. Trimming took 6 bases from V and 5 from J, leaving 7 bases between them. This CDR3 spans 11 amino acids. The CDR3 bases are TGTGCCAGCAGGGCCTTAACTGAAGCTTTCTTT. Encoded protein: CASRALTEAFF.

The genes are TRBV6-6 and TRBJ2-7, with a weak D call TRBD2 (5 bases). CDR1 MNHNY and CDR2 SVGAGI come from the germline V gene (reference sequence). V gave up 6 bases and J gave up 3 bases, with 18 bases separating them. This CDR3 contains 15 residues. Written as DNA, the CDR3 is TGTGCCAGCAGGATATCCGGGGATGGTGGCTACGAGCAGTACTTC. This codes for CASRISGDGGYEQYF.

The chain couples TRBV11-2 to TRBJ2-3; the match to TRBD1 covers 11 bases. The CDR3 has 18 amino acids. CDR1 is SGHAT and CDR2 is FQNNGV in the germline V gene. The V segment lost 1 base and the J segment 4 bases; nucleotides outside the gene matches: 10. CDR3 nucleotide sequence: TGTGCCAGCAGCTTAGGGCGGGGGACAGGGGGAGGAGCAGATACGCAGTATTTT. Translated: CASSLGRGTGGGADTQYF.

The CDR3 region has the DNA TGTGCCAGCAGTTCTTCCGGGACAGGGGGTGGAAAGCCCCAGCATTTT. This sequence encodes CASSSSGTGGGKPQHF. The rearrangement links TRBV28 to TRBJ1-5; TRBD1 agrees at 11 bases. Germline CDR1 and CDR2: MDHEN and SYDVKM. The J segment lost 8 bases and the V segment lost 4 bases, leaving 10 bases of the junction unmatched. The CDR3 has 16 residues.

As concerns this clone: Other DNA sequences from this sample encode an identical CDR3 as well. DNA of the CDR3: TGCAGCGTTGAAGGCAGGGGGGCTGGGGCCAACGTCCTGACTTTC. Protein sequence: CSVEGRGAGANVLTF. This sequence joins TRBV29-1 and TRBJ2-6; TRBD1 might be the D (7 bases). This CDR3 is built from 15 residues. CDR1 SQVTM and CDR2 ANQGSEA come from the germline V gene. Trimming left V 1 base short and J 2 bases short, with 9 bases between.

This clone has more than one count but fewer than ten. V is TRBV7-2 and J is TRBJ2-5; either TRBD1 or TRBD2 may supply D (5 bases each). The CDR3 is 14 amino acids. The germline gives CDR1 SGHTA, CDR2 FQGNSA. V lost 1 base and J lost 4, with 10 bases in between. CDR3 nucleotides: TGTGCCAGCAGCTTAGGGGACCTAAGAGAGACCCAGTACTTC. Translated: CASSLGDLRETQYF.

The chain combines TRBV5-4 with TRBJ2-3, with a possible D match to TRBD1 (6 bases). Germline values: CDR1 SGHNT, CDR2 YYREEE (reference sequence). V lost 4 bases to trimming and J lost 7 bases, with 16 bases between them. The CDR3 sequence is 14 residues long. CDR3 residues: CASSAKGGTHTQYF. For the CDR3, the DNA is TGTGCCAGCAGCGCGAAAGGGGGTACCCATACGCAGTATTTT.

The V gene is TRBV2, the J gene TRBJ2-1; D remains ambiguous. Germline V gene data show CDR1 as SNHLY and CDR2 as FYNNEI. V lost 4 bases to trimming and J lost 4 bases, with 17 bases between them. This CDR3 is built from 16 residues. The CDR3 DNA reads as TGTGCCAGCAGTGGGAGTCTGGAAGCTCGGTACAATGAGCAGTTCTTC. Translated: CASSGSLEARYNEQFF. Full variable domain (rest looked up from reference TRBV2 and TRBJ2-1): EPEVTQTPSHQVTQMGQEVILRCVPISNHLYFYWYRQILGQKVEFLVSFYNNEISEKSEIFDDQFSVERPDGSNFTLKIRSTKLEDSAMYFCASSGSLEARYNEQFFGPGTRLTVL.

This clone was counted a few times. The chain is built from TRBV2 and TRBJ1-1, with D maybe TRBD1 (6 bases). The V and J ends lost 3 bases and 4 bases respectively, with 9 bases between them. Germline-derived CDR1 and CDR2 are SNHLY and FYNNEI. The CDR3 totals 13 residues. The CDR3 loop is CASSEGGPTEAFF. The CDR3 DNA reads as TGTGCCAGCAGTGAGGGGGGCCCCACTGAAGCTTTCTTT.

The chain combines TRBV6-6 with TRBJ1-2; no definite D call. This CDR3 is 14 amino acids long. Trimming pared 3 bases from V and 3 bases from J, leaving 11 bases between. Germline V gives CDR1 MNHNY, CDR2 SVGAGI (reference sequence). CDR3 amino acids: CASSYRVFDYGYTF. The CDR3, as DNA: TGTGCCAGCAGTTATCGTGTCTTTGACTATGGCTACACCTTC.

This clone occurred a few times. V usage is TRBV28 and J usage is TRBJ2-5, with a possible D match to TRBD1 (7 bases). The CDR3 loop spans 14 amino acids. Per the germline V gene, CDR1 is MDHEN and CDR2 is SYDVKM. V lost 7 bases, J lost 1 base, and 13 bases lay in between. The CDR3, as DNA: TGTGCCAGCACCGAGCAGGGGGGCCAAGAGACCCAGTACTTC. This translates into CASTEQGGQETQYF.

The sample holds a few counts of this clone. The gene calls are TRBV5-5 and TRBJ2-1, with TRBD1 as a possible D gene (5 bases). Germline lookup yields CDR1 SGHKS and CDR2 YYEKEE (reference sequence). There are 14 residues in the CDR3. The ends were cut back, 2 bases at V and 9 bases at J, with 15 bases in the middle. CDR3 DNA: TGTGCCAGCAGCTTAGGCGTAGATAGGGGTGAGCAGTTCTTC. Its protein is CASSLGVDRGEQFF. The variable domain in full, completed from reference TRBV5-5 and TRBJ2-1, reads DAGVTQSPTHLIKTRGQQVTLRCSPISGHKSVSWYQQVLGQGPQFIFQYYEKEERGRGNFPDRFSARQFPNYSSELNVNALLLGDSALYLCASSLGVDRGEQFFGPGTRLTVL.

This clone has only one observation. The V and J genes are TRBV2 and TRBJ1-5; D remains ambiguous. This CDR3 is built from 14 residues. Germline V gives CDR1 SNHLY, CDR2 FYNNEI. Between the trimmed V and J ends, which lost 5 bases and 0 bases, there was a span of 8 bases. CDR3 in amino acids: CASSFWGSNQPQHF. CDR3 nucleotide sequence: TGTGCCAGCAGTTTCTGGGGTAGCAATCAGCCCCAGCATTTT.

The chain carries TRBV5-1 and TRBJ2-1; 15 nucleotides align to TRBD2. CDR1 and CDR2 (germline): SGHRS, YFSETQ. After removal of 4 bases from V and 8 bases from J, the junction contained 7 bases not matched to a gene. The CDR3 sequence is 16 residues long. CDR3 loop: CASSPRTSGGAYEQFF. The CDR3, as DNA: TGCGCCAGCAGCCCACGGACTAGCGGGGGGGCTTATGAGCAGTTCTTC.

This CDR3 is CASSDRGGGTDTQYF. DNA for the CDR3: TGTGCCAGCAGCGACCGCGGGGGGGGCACAGATACGCAGTATTTT. The gene calls are TRBV11-2 and TRBJ2-3; TRBD2 aligns across 9 bases. Germline V gene lookup returns CDR1 SGHAT and CDR2 FQNNGV. The CDR3 loop spans 15 amino acids. With V trimmed by 5 bases and J by 1 base, 4 bases remained unmatched.

The V and J genes are TRBV4-3 and TRBJ2-2, with D perhaps TRBD1 or TRBD2 (5 bases each). The V gene lost 5 bases and the J gene lost 4 bases, with 17 bases spanning the gap. CDR1 is LGHNA, CDR2 YSLEER, per germline. The CDR3 is 16 residues long. In DNA form, the CDR3 reads TGCGCCAGCAGCTCCAGAGCCGGGGCGAGCACCGGGGAGCTGTTTTTT. It encodes CASSSRAGASTGELFF.

Note on this clone: This likely reflects a read error, since a far larger clone is one base away. V is TRBV11-2 and J is TRBJ1-6; D is undetermined. The germline V and J ends were trimmed by 6 bases and 7 bases, with 4 bases remaining between them. Germline V gives CDR1 SGHAT, CDR2 FQNNGV. CDR3 size: 11 residues. Here the CDR3 DNA reads TGTGCCAGCAGAGGGAATTCACCCCTCCACTTT. It translates to CASRGNSPLHF.

The table lists this clone with a few counts. The same CDR3 also results from other DNA sequences found in this sample. The chain uses TRBV18 and TRBJ2-5; 7 bases match TRBD1. This CDR3 has 13 residues. Germline trimming cut 3 bases from V and 4 bases from J; bases unmatched to any gene: 2. The germline V gene encodes CDR1 KGHSH and CDR2 LQKENI. The CDR3 protein is CASSPRQGETQYF. CDR3 DNA: TGTGCCAGCTCACCGAGACAGGGAGAGACCCAGTACTTC.

The V call is TRBV2, the J call TRBJ1-4; D gene uncertain. Deletions cut 7 bases from V and 7 bases from J, with 13 bases between. The CDR3 spans 13 residues. Germline V CDR1 and CDR2: SNHLY, FYNNEI. For the CDR3, the DNA is TGTGCCAGCAATTCTGGGGTCGGTGAAAAACTGTTTTTT. This translates into CASNSGVGEKLFF.

The V call is TRBV7-9, the J call TRBJ2-5, with 9 bases aligning to TRBD2. The CDR3 totals 14 residues. Germline V lookup: CDR1 SEHNR, CDR2 FQNEAQ (reference sequence). V lost 8 bases and J lost 5; bases outside the gene matches: 9. The CDR3 nucleotides are TGTGCCAGCGCTAAAGCGGGGGGCTACGAGACCCAGTACTTC. It yields the protein CASAKAGGYETQYF.

The chain links TRBV13 to TRBJ1-2, with D hard to call. Between the trimmed V and J ends, which lost 5 bases and 5 bases, there was a span of 24 bases. The CDR3 runs to 17 residues. CDR1 is PRHDT and CDR2 is FYEKMQ in the germline V gene (reference sequence). CDR3 bases: TGTGCCAGCAGCGCCAAAAATCGCCCGGCCCCGTTGTATGGCTACACCTTC. Encoded protein: CASSAKNRPAPLYGYTF.

This chain's CDR3 is CASRPNVDTQYF. In nucleotides, the CDR3 is TGTGCCAGCAGGCCAAATGTGGATACGCAGTATTTT. The V and J genes are TRBV6-1 and TRBJ2-3; D is unresolved. Trimming removed 6 bases from V and 6 bases from J, with 10 bases in between. The germline CDR1 and CDR2 sequences are MNHNS and SASEGT. This CDR3 comprises 12 residues.